Following are 24 T cell receptor beta chains from one sample sequenced in a study of beta chain features in type 1 diabetes. Expressed TCRB transcripts were sequenced because the entire RNA isolate underwent reverse transcription. Sequencing was performed with immunoSEQ multiplex PCR; in TCRdb, only in-frame clones are kept and a portion is missing. The sample lists 300,000 to 350,000 clones; 20% were seen once. The specimen was naive CD4+ T cells from blood. The receptors here all came from a woman aged 18-29 years in good health.

Only a few counts were recorded for this clone. The chain links TRBV2 to TRBJ2-1; D not certain. V gave up 6 bases and J gave up 10 bases, with 10 bases separating them. The CDR3 is 11 amino acids. The germline gives CDR1 SNHLY, CDR2 FYNNEI. The CDR3 DNA is TGTGCCAGCAGCCCCGTTGTAGAGCAGTTCTTC. It codes for CASSPVVEQFF.

This clone has more than one count but fewer than ten. J is TRBJ2-2 and V is TRBV5-1, with D hard to call. Trimming stripped 2 bases from V and 8 bases from J, with 7 bases between. Germline loops: CDR1 SGHRS, CDR2 YFSETQ. This CDR3 spans 12 amino acids. The CDR3 here is CASSFGVGELFF. CDR3 in DNA: TGCGCCAGCAGCTTTGGAGTAGGGGAGCTGTTTTTT.

The chain joins TRBV5-1 to TRBJ2-7; D is perhaps TRBD1 (5 bases). The CDR3 is 15 amino acids. The germline V gene encodes CDR1 SGHRS and CDR2 YFSETQ. Trimming removed 7 bases at V and 4 bases at J, with 21 bases between. CDR3 region: CASGLAVGPVYEQYF. The CDR3, as DNA: TGCGCCAGCGGATTGGCCGTGGGGCCGGTATACGAGCAGTACTTC.

The chain is built from TRBV5-1 and TRBJ2-7; TRBD1 aligns across 9 bases. The CDR3 extends over 15 amino acids. V gave up 1 base and J gave up 4 bases; unmatched junction bases: 6. The germline CDR1 and CDR2 sequences are SGHRS and YFSETQ. The CDR3 spells CASSLKHRGLYEQYF. The CDR3 coding sequence is TGCGCCAGCAGCTTGAAACACAGGGGGCTGTACGAGCAGTACTTC.

This clone showed up just a few times. This chain uses TRBV6-5 with TRBJ1-2; 12 bases are a match to TRBD1. V shed 8 bases, J shed 7 bases, and the junction held 5 bases outside the gene matches. This CDR3 comprises 13 residues. Germline assignment: CDR1 MNHEY and CDR2 SVGAGI. For the CDR3, the DNA is TGTGCCAGCGCGGGACAGGGGGCGCGTGGCTACACCTTC. This sequence encodes CASAGQGARGYTF.

In its sample, this clone was seen a few times. The chain couples TRBV18 to TRBJ1-1; 10 nucleotides align to TRBD1. The CDR3 is 14 amino acids. Trimming at V came to 4 bases and at J to 3 bases, leaving 2 bases not matched to a gene. In germline, CDR1 is KGHSH, CDR2 LQKENI. This CDR3 reads CASSLGTGDTEAFF. The CDR3 nucleotides read TGTGCCAGCTCACTTGGGACAGGGGACACTGAAGCTTTCTTT.

This chain joins TRBV6-6 and TRBJ2-7; perhaps TRBD2 as D (6 bases). The CDR3 contains 14 residues. Germline V CDR1 and CDR2: MNHNY, SVGAGI (reference sequence). The CDR3: CASSPPGRGSKGVV. The CDR3 region has the DNA TGTGCCAGCAGCCCCCCTGGGCGGGGTAGTAAGGGCGTTGTC.

A few counts support this clone. The V call is TRBV4-3, the J call TRBJ1-4; D is undetermined. Germline values: CDR1 LGHNA, CDR2 YSLEER. The V end lost 4 bases, the J end lost 3 bases, and 9 bases lay between the germline ends. The CDR3 totals 14 residues. This chain's CDR3 is CASSLTFSNEKLFF. Written as DNA, the CDR3 is TGCGCCAGCAGCCTGACTTTCTCTAATGAAAAACTGTTTTTT.

This clone was picked up a small number of times. V gene TRBV7-2 combines with J gene TRBJ2-3; TRBD2 might be the D (5 bases). Trimming removed 1 base at V and 7 bases at J, with 12 bases between. CDR3 length equals 14 residues. The germline V gene has CDR1 SGHTA and CDR2 FQGNSA. The CDR3 nucleotides are TGTGCCAGCAGCTTAGGAGCTAGCTCAAATACGCAGTATTTT. Translation gives CASSLGASSNTQYF.

V usage is TRBV6-5 and J usage is TRBJ2-7; D perhaps matches TRBD1 (5 bases). Trimming pared 0 bases from V and 3 bases from J, leaving 12 bases between. CDR1 and CDR2 from the germline V gene are MNHEY and SVGAGI. This CDR3 is 15 amino acids long. Written as DNA, the CDR3 is TGTGCCAGCAGTTACTCGATGCAGGGCGGCTACGAGCAGTACTTC. Translating gives CASSYSMQGGYEQYF.

This clone was detected only a few times. This chain links TRBV5-4 with TRBJ2-2; TRBD1 aligns across 12 bases. This CDR3 region has 18 residues. Unmatched junction bases numbered 13, after V lost 6 bases and J lost 4 bases. In germline, CDR1 is SGHNT, CDR2 YYREEE (reference sequence). CDR3 bases: TGTGCCAGCAAAGCCGGGACAGGGGGCGGCGGAGGCACCGGGGAGCTGTTTTTT. Protein sequence: CASKAGTGGGGGTGELFF.

This chain links TRBV28 with TRBJ1-2; TRBD1 might be the D (5 bases). This CDR3 has 15 amino acids. V lost 1 base to trimming and J lost 8 bases, with 17 bases between them. Germline loops: CDR1 MDHEN, CDR2 SYDVKM. CDR3 region: CASSLSPAGPRGYTF. The CDR3 DNA reads TGTGCCAGCAGTTTATCCCCCGCGGGGCCGAGGGGCTACACCTTC.

This chain links TRBV7-7 with TRBJ2-2; D is undetermined. The V gene's germline CDR1 is SSHAT and CDR2 FNYEAQ (reference sequence). The CDR3 runs 13 residues. The DNA of the CDR3 is TGTGCTACCGGTCTAGTGTCAACCGGGGAGCTGTTTTTT. Amino acid sequence: CATGLVSTGELFF. Looking up the rest from reference TRBV7-7 and TRBJ2-2 gives the full variable domain: GAGVSQSPRYKVTKRGQDVTLRCDPISSHATLYWYQQALGQGPEFLTYFNYEAQPDKSGLPSDRFSAERPEGSISTLTIQRTEQRDSAMYRCATGLVSTGELFFGEGSRLTVL.

The chain couples TRBV30 to TRBJ2-1; 9 nucleotides align to TRBD2. J gave up 10 bases and V 5 bases, and 12 bases lay outside the gene matches. The germline gives CDR1 GTSNPN, CDR2 SVGIG (reference sequence). The CDR3 contains 14 residues. The CDR3, as DNA: TGTGCCTGGGCAGGGACTAGCCGCCGCGGCGAGCAGTTCTTC. Residues: CAWAGTSRRGEQFF.

This clone was observed a few times. The chain employs TRBV14 and TRBJ2-3, with a tentative D call TRBD2 (5 bases). V lost 2 bases and J lost 7, with 13 bases in between. This CDR3 comprises 14 residues. The germline V gene has CDR1 SGHDN and CDR2 FVKESK. CDR3 DNA sequence: TGTGCCAGCAGCCAATCGGACTGGGTAAATACGCAGTATTTT. It is translated as CASSQSDWVNTQYF.

This clone showed up just a few times. The gene calls are TRBV10-2 and TRBJ2-2, with TRBD2 as a possible D gene (6 bases). Trimming pared 6 bases from V and 6 bases from J, leaving 20 bases between. CDR3 size: 16 residues. Germline values: CDR1 WSHSY, CDR2 SAAADI. In DNA form, the CDR3 reads TGCGCCAGCAGCGAACCGGGACTCCCTTCGGCCGGGGAGCTGTTTTTT. Translating it yields CASSEPGLPSAGELFF.

For this clone: Other DNA sequences of this sample code for an identical CDR3. The chain recombines TRBV29-1 with TRBJ2-5; tentatively, D is TRBD1 (5 bases). Germline V gene sequence: CDR1 SQVTM, CDR2 ANQGSEA. V was clipped by 4 bases and J by 4 bases, with 10 bases between them. The CDR3 covers 12 residues. The chain's CDR3 is CSVVQGRETQYF. Written as DNA, the CDR3 is TGCAGCGTTGTGCAGGGCAGAGAGACCCAGTACTTC.

This chain uses TRBV4-1 with TRBJ1-5, with TRBD1 matching over 8 bases. Looked up from germline, CDR1 is MGHRA and CDR2 is YSYEKL. The CDR3 spans 17 residues. V lost 1 base and J lost 3; bases outside the gene matches: 8. The DNA of the CDR3 is TGCGCCAGCAGCCAAGTGGTGGCGGGACAGGCCAATCAGCCCCAGCATTTT. As protein: CASSQVVAGQANQPQHF.

The chain links TRBV5-1 to TRBJ2-1, with unresolved D. The V gene lost 3 bases and the J gene lost 7 bases, with 5 bases spanning the gap. The CDR3 is 11 residues long. Per germline, CDR1 SGHRS and CDR2 YFSETQ. CDR3 coding DNA: TGCGCCAGCAGCTCTGCGAATGAGCAGTTCTTC. Translation: CASSSANEQFF.

The rearrangement uses TRBV4-3 and TRBJ1-1; no reliable D call. Germline assignment: CDR1 LGHNA and CDR2 YSLEER. There are 14 residues in the CDR3. V lost 4 bases and J 0 bases, leaving 9 bases between the germline ends. This CDR3 is CASSRVDLNTEAFF. In DNA, the CDR3 is TGCGCCAGCAGCCGTGTTGACTTGAACACTGAAGCTTTCTTT.

V usage is TRBV9 and J usage is TRBJ1-2; no definite D call. V lost 0 bases and J 7 bases, leaving 13 bases between the germline ends. Per germline, CDR1 SGDLS and CDR2 YYNGEE. The CDR3 covers 14 residues. This CDR3 reads CASSVGPGESGYTF. CDR3 in DNA: TGTGCCAGCAGCGTAGGACCTGGGGAGAGTGGCTACACCTTC.

V gene TRBV5-1 combines with J gene TRBJ1-6, with 11 bases aligning to TRBD1. Germline V gene sequence: CDR1 SGHRS, CDR2 YFSETQ. V dropped 5 bases and J dropped 10; count of bases not matched to a gene: 5. The CDR3 contains 14 residues. CDR3 protein: CASSPGTGGSPLHF. In nucleotides, the CDR3 is TGCGCCAGCAGTCCCGGGACAGGGGGATCACCCCTCCACTTT.

The chain links TRBV9 to TRBJ2-4, with a tentative D call TRBD2 (5 bases). This CDR3 has 15 residues. Trimming shortened V by 3 bases and J by 6 bases, and 16 bases separated the two germline ends. Germline CDR1 SGDLS, CDR2 YYNGEE. The CDR3 is CASSATGTTLNIQYF. CDR3 coding DNA: TGTGCCAGCAGCGCGACGGGAACCACCTTAAACATTCAGTACTTC.

The V gene is TRBV30, the J gene TRBJ2-1; 8 bases are shared with TRBD2. The germline CDR1 and CDR2 sequences are GTSNPN and SVGIG (reference sequence). Unmatched junction bases numbered 9, after V lost 2 bases and J lost 9 bases. This CDR3 is built from 14 residues. The CDR3 DNA is TGTGCCTGGAGTAGCGGGAGAGGGGGGCGTGAGCAGTTCTTC. Amino acid sequence: CAWSSGRGGREQFF.